This passage covers 27 T cell receptor beta chains from one sample sequenced in a study of identical twins. TCRdb itself ran the 5' RACE reads through MiXCR, one entry per CDR3 protein. The sample consists of 500,000 to 650,000 distinct CDR3 sequences, approximately 20% of them appearing once. This sample also appeared in a second study, on yellow fever vaccine responses in identical twins.

The sample comprised CD4+ T cells sorted from blood. The receptors were gathered from a woman aged 18-29 years in good health.

This clonotype was seen many times. V and J are TRBV3-1 and TRBJ1-6; 8 positions agree with TRBD1. CDR1 LGHDT and CDR2 YNNKEL come from the germline V gene (reference sequence). The CDR3 sequence is 14 residues long. Losses at the gene ends were 4 bases for V and 7 bases for J; bases not matched to a gene: 3. The CDR3 here is CASSLRQGNSPLHF. CDR3 sequence (DNA): TGTGCCAGCAGCCTCCGACAGGGGAATTCACCCCTCCACTTT. Full variable domain (missing parts from reference TRBV3-1 and TRBJ1-6): DTAVSQTPKYLVTQMGNDKSIKCEQNLGHDTMYWYKQDSKKFLKIMFSYNNKELIINETVPNRFSPKSPDKAHLNLHINSLELGDSAVYFCASSLRQGNSPLHFGNGTRLTVT.

This clonotype was observed a handful of times. The chain joins TRBV12-3 or TRBV12-4 to TRBJ2-1; 9 positions agree with TRBD2. CDR3 length: 17 residues. The V segment lost 3 bases and the J segment 0 bases; nucleotides outside the gene matches: 6. DNA for the CDR3: TGTGCCAGCAGTTTCGTGATAGCGGGGGACTCCTACAATGAGCAGTTCTTC. It yields the protein CASSFVIAGDSYNEQFF.

This chain uses TRBV20-1 with TRBJ2-3; 7 bases match TRBD1. Germline V gene sequence: CDR1 DFQATT, CDR2 SNEGSKA (reference sequence). The CDR3 has 14 amino acids. The J segment lost 2 bases and the V segment lost 3 bases, leaving 5 bases of the junction unmatched. The chain's CDR3 is CSASRGQPTDTQYF. DNA for the CDR3: TGCAGTGCTAGTAGGGGGCAGCCCACAGATACGCAGTATTTT.

This chain joins TRBV9 and TRBJ2-5; 8 bases fit TRBD1. V lost 0 bases, J lost 4 bases, and 8 bases stayed unmatched. Germline-derived CDR1 and CDR2 are SGDLS and YYNGEE. This CDR3 spans 16 amino acids. The CDR3 nucleotides are TGTGCCAGCAGCGTAGCCCCGGGCAGGGGGCCAGAGACCCAGTACTTC. This gives the protein CASSVAPGRGPETQYF. Drawing the rest from reference TRBV9 and TRBJ2-5, the complete variable domain is DSGVTQTPKHLITATGQRVTLRCSPRSGDLSVYWYQQSLDQGLQFLIQYYNGEERAKGNILERFSAQQFPDLHSELNLSSLELGDSALYFCASSVAPGRGPETQYFGPGTRLLVL.

This rearrangement joins TRBV6-1 to TRBJ1-2; D is possibly TRBD1 (5 bases). The CDR3 has 13 amino acids. CDR1 and CDR2 from the germline V gene are MNHNS and SASEGT. The V and J ends lost 7 bases and 5 bases respectively, with 14 bases between them. DNA for the CDR3: TGTGCCAGCAAATCCGGGACTGCATATGGCTACACCTTC. As protein: CASKSGTAYGYTF.

The J gene is TRBJ2-6, the V gene TRBV9; D may match TRBD1 or TRBD2 (5 bases each). The CDR3 totals 19 residues. Germline values: CDR1 SGDLS, CDR2 YYNGEE. V lost 3 bases and J 1 base, leaving 20 bases between the germline ends. CDR3: CASSEGQGGAVSGANVLTF. CDR3 nucleotide sequence: TGTGCCAGCAGCGAAGGACAAGGTGGAGCGGTTTCTGGGGCCAACGTCCTGACTTTC. Drawing the rest from reference TRBV9 and TRBJ2-6, the complete variable domain is DSGVTQTPKHLITATGQRVTLRCSPRSGDLSVYWYQQSLDQGLQFLIQYYNGEERAKGNILERFSAQQFPDLHSELNLSSLELGDSALYFCASSEGQGGAVSGANVLTFGAGSRLTVL.

Only a few counts were recorded for this clonotype. J is TRBJ2-5 and V is TRBV19; TRBD2 matches 12 bases. The CDR3 totals 14 residues. Germline CDR1 reads LNHDA; CDR2 reads SQIVND (reference sequence). V lost 5 bases to trimming and J lost 5 bases; unmatched junction nucleotides: 3. The CDR3 loop is CASSATSGSETQYF. In nucleotides, the CDR3 is TGTGCCAGTAGTGCGACTAGCGGGAGTGAGACCCAGTACTTC.

In DNA form, the CDR3 reads TGTGCCAGCACCCTGGGACAGACCTACGAGCAGTACTTC. Its protein product is CASTLGQTYEQYF. The V and J genes are TRBV12-3 or TRBV12-4 and TRBJ2-7; TRBD1 agrees at 7 bases. The CDR3 is 13 residues long. Trimming cost V 7 bases and J 2 bases; bases outside gene matches: 5.

The chain links TRBV12-3 or TRBV12-4 to TRBJ2-4, with D unresolved. The CDR3 totals 13 residues. Trimming left V 3 bases short and J 2 bases short, with 5 bases between. The CDR3 DNA reads TGTGCCAGCAGTTTTGTCCCCAAAAACATTCAGTACTTC. It encodes CASSFVPKNIQYF.

This chain links TRBV20-1 with TRBJ2-2; perhaps TRBD1 as D (6 bases). V was trimmed by 5 bases and J by 6 bases, leaving 7 bases between them. Germline CDR1 DFQATT, CDR2 SNEGSKA (reference sequence). CDR3 size: 11 residues. CDR3 residues: CSASGAGELFF. The CDR3 DNA sequence: TGCAGTGCTTCAGGGGCCGGGGAGCTGTTTTTT.

On this clonotype: Sequence at one end of the junction differs from germline and may be a read error. The rearrangement links TRBV5-8 to TRBJ2-5, with D possibly being TRBD2 (5 bases). CDR3 length: 11 amino acids. The germline CDR1 and CDR2 sequences are SGHTS and YDEGEE. CDR3 sequence reads: CASSLGQSGGF. DNA of the CDR3: TGTGCCAGCAGCTTGGGGCAGAGCGGAGGCTTC.

The chain combines TRBV9 with TRBJ2-1, with TRBD2 matching 10 bases. The V gene end was trimmed by 0 bases and the J gene end by 0 bases; junction bases not matched to a gene: 9. CDR1 is SGDLS and CDR2 is YYNGEE in the germline V gene. The CDR3 is 19 residues long. CDR3 amino acids: CASSVGPAGGHGSYNEQFF. The DNA for the CDR3 is TGTGCCAGCAGCGTAGGCCCAGCGGGAGGGCACGGCTCCTACAATGAGCAGTTCTTC.

CDR3 coding DNA: TGTGCCAGCAGTTTTGAACTTCGGGGGCGTGGAGAGACCCAGTACTTC. It specifies CASSFELRGRGETQYF. The chain links TRBV12-3 or TRBV12-4 to TRBJ2-5; tentatively, D is TRBD1 or TRBD2 (6 bases each). This CDR3 is built from 16 residues. V was cut by 3 bases and J by 4 bases, with 18 bases left in between.

In this sample, this clonotype turned up a few times. The rearrangement links TRBV5-1 to TRBJ2-7; 13 bases map to TRBD2. V was clipped by 0 bases and J by 6 bases; unmatched bases: 15. CDR3 size: 19 residues. CDR1 and CDR2 (germline): SGHRS, YFSETQ. CDR3 region: CASSLERAPTSGRESEQYF. The CDR3 DNA sequence: TGCGCCAGCAGCTTGGAACGAGCCCCTACTAGCGGGAGGGAGAGCGAGCAGTACTTC.

A few counts support this clonotype. The V gene is TRBV12-3 or TRBV12-4, the J gene TRBJ2-5, with D perhaps being TRBD1 or TRBD2 (6 bases each). The V end lost 1 base, the J end lost 6 bases, and 9 bases lay between the germline ends. This CDR3 has 13 residues. In nucleotides, the CDR3 is TGTGCCAGCAGTTTAGTTGGGGGGCAGACCCAGTACTTC. This translates into CASSLVGGQTQYF.

In its sample, this clonotype was seen many times. The V call is TRBV5-1, the J call TRBJ2-3; no firm D call. Per the germline V gene, CDR1 is SGHRS and CDR2 is YFSETQ. Trimming took 0 bases from V and 1 from J, leaving 3 bases between them. The CDR3 loop spans 13 amino acids. CDR3 sequence (DNA): TGCGCCAGCAGCTTGGGGGGCACAGATACGCAGTATTTT. Encoded protein: CASSLGGTDTQYF.

This clonotype was seen a few times. V usage is TRBV7-9 and J usage is TRBJ2-7, with TRBD2 identical over 8 bases. From germline, CDR1 is SEHNR and CDR2 FQNEAQ (reference sequence). J gave up 7 bases and V 2 bases, and 16 bases lay outside the gene matches. The CDR3 is 17 amino acids. CDR3 residues: CASSLFGDVAGKDEQYV. DNA of the CDR3: TGTGCCAGCAGCTTATTTGGGGATGTAGCGGGGAAGGATGAGCAGTACGTC.

This clonotype was seen a few times. This chain links TRBV20-1 with TRBJ1-4; a possible D gene is TRBD1 (6 bases). The CDR3 spans 16 residues. V was trimmed by 3 bases and J by 5 bases, leaving 19 bases between them. Per the germline V gene, CDR1 is DFQATT and CDR2 is SNEGSKA (reference sequence). CDR3: CSASVPTGKANEKLFF. CDR3 DNA: TGCAGTGCTAGTGTACCCACAGGGAAGGCGAATGAAAAACTGTTTTTT.

This rearrangement joins TRBV7-2 to TRBJ2-3; 8 bases fit TRBD2. This CDR3 spans 15 amino acids. Germline V lookup: CDR1 SGHTA, CDR2 FQGNSA. Trimming took 0 bases from V and 6 from J; bases not matched to a gene: 5. CDR3 sequence: CASSLARTSWDTQYF. CDR3 nucleotides: TGTGCCAGCAGCTTAGCTAGGACTAGCTGGGATACGCAGTATTTT.

This clonotype was counted between two and nine times. The V call is TRBV12-3 or TRBV12-4, the J call TRBJ2-3; TRBD2 agrees at 12 bases. J was trimmed by 1 base and V by 3 bases; bases with no gene match: 14. The CDR3 is 20 amino acids. The CDR3 sequence is CASSFRGSRLAGAGTDTQYF. For the CDR3, the DNA is TGTGCCAGCAGTTTTCGAGGGTCTCGACTAGCGGGAGCCGGCACAGATACGCAGTATTTT.

This sequence joins TRBV25-1 and TRBJ2-7; D remains ambiguous. V gave up 5 bases and J gave up 0 bases, with 8 bases separating them. The CDR3 runs 13 residues. From germline, CDR1 is MGHDK and CDR2 SYGVNS. The CDR3 spells CASSLLASYEQYF. CDR3 nucleotides: TGTGCCAGCAGTCTGTTGGCCTCCTACGAGCAGTACTTC.

The chain has TRBV2 and TRBJ2-7; D ambiguous. The V gene's germline CDR1 is SNHLY and CDR2 FYNNEI. The V and J ends lost 0 bases and 1 base respectively, with 16 bases between them. The length of the CDR3 is 17 residues. The CDR3 region has the DNA TGTGCCAGCAGTGAAGCGCTGTGGCGGAACTCTTCCTACGAGCAGTACTTC. Translating it yields CASSEALWRNSSYEQYF.

This rearrangement joins TRBV9 to TRBJ2-1; the match to TRBD2 covers 10 bases. The CDR3 has 15 amino acids. Losses at the gene ends were 3 bases for V and 10 bases for J; bases not matched to a gene: 10. Germline V lookup: CDR1 SGDLS, CDR2 YYNGEE. The CDR3 here is CASSDRTSGSVEQFF. The CDR3 nucleotides are TGTGCCAGCAGCGACCGGACTAGCGGTTCAGTCGAGCAGTTCTTC.

The sample holds a few counts of this clonotype. The CDR3 loop is CASSLGQGYEQFF. Here the CDR3 DNA reads TGTGCCAGCAGTTTGGGGCAGGGCTATGAGCAGTTCTTC. The chain couples TRBV28 to TRBJ2-1; D is perhaps TRBD1 (5 bases). The CDR3 is made up of 13 amino acids. Trimming pared 3 bases from V and 8 bases from J, leaving 11 bases between. Germline values: CDR1 MDHEN, CDR2 SYDVKM.

This clonotype was observed a handful of times. The chain carries TRBV4-2 and TRBJ2-2; no clear D. Trimming left V 0 bases short and J 5 bases short, with 10 bases between. The CDR3 runs 15 residues. From germline, CDR1 is LGHNA and CDR2 YNFKEQ. The CDR3 protein is CASSQEMGRTGELFF. CDR3 nucleotide sequence: TGTGCCAGCAGCCAAGAGATGGGTAGAACCGGGGAGCTGTTTTTT.

This clonotype occurred a few times. The genes are TRBV5-1 and TRBJ2-3, with 8 bases lining up with TRBD2. The CDR3 spans 17 residues. V was clipped by 2 bases and J by 4 bases; unmatched bases: 12. Germline values: CDR1 SGHRS, CDR2 YFSETQ. The CDR3 sequence: CASSLGKTSGQPDTQYF. The CDR3 nucleotides read TGCGCCAGCAGCTTAGGGAAAACTAGCGGCCAACCAGATACGCAGTATTTT. The whole variable domain, remainder taken from reference TRBV5-1 and TRBJ2-3, is KAGVTQTPRYLIKTRGQQVTLSCSPISGHRSVSWYQQTPGQGLQFLFEYFSETQRNKGNFPGRFSGRQFSNSRSEMNVSTLELGDSALYLCASSLGKTSGQPDTQYFGPGTRLTVL.

This clonotype has more than one count but fewer than ten. The chain couples TRBV24-1 to TRBJ1-2; no definite D call. V was trimmed by 0 bases and J by 7 bases, leaving 2 bases between them. CDR1 is KGHDR, CDR2 SFDVKD, per germline. There are 11 residues in the CDR3. The CDR3, as DNA: TGTGCCACCAGTGATTTGGGTGGCTACACCTTC. Its translation is CATSDLGGYTF.